Listed below are T cell receptor beta chains from one sample, sequenced in a study of cytomegalovirus exposure and HLA in healthy donors. Sequenced by immunoSEQ multiplex PCR; TCRdb stores in-frame clones only, minus some. The sample has roughly 250,000 clones; around nine tenths are singletons. The sequenced material came from PBMCs. The receptors were gathered from a man in his late teens or twenties in good health and CMV-seronegative. Both conserved end residues are part of each CDR3. The order of the fields is clone size, V gene, J gene, D gene, CDR3 protein, CDR3 DNA. The D gene is left open where the match is weak. Clone size is stated in some rows and not others, as once, few, many or a class when expanded.

-	TRBV19	TRBJ2-2	TRBD2	CASMSGLANTGELFF	TGTGCCAGTATGTCCGGACTAGCGAACACCGGGGAGCTGTTTTTT
-	TRBV11-2	TRBJ1-1	-	CASSSLRGRAPTEAFF	TGTGCCAGCAGCTCCTTAAGGGGCAGGGCGCCCACTGAAGCTTTCTTT
-	TRBV6-5	TRBJ2-7	TRBD1	CASSYSRDRVHEQYF	TGTGCCAGCAGTTACTCCCGGGACAGGGTCCACGAGCAGTACTTC
-	TRBV30	TRBJ2-3	-	CASKPISYLDTQYF	TGTGCCTCCAAGCCGATATCTTACCTAGATACGCAGTATTTT
-	TRBV7-2	TRBJ1-2	TRBD1	CASSPPGQGALGYTF	TGTGCCAGCAGCCCCCCAGGACAGGGGGCTCTTGGCTACACCTTC
-	TRBV5-1	TRBJ2-3	-	CASSLGLPTDTQYF	TGCGCCAGCAGCTTAGGACTCCCCACAGATACGCAGTATTTT
-	TRBV27	TRBJ2-7	TRBD1	CASSYSRGTGGYEQYF	TGTGCCAGCAGTTATAGCCGAGGGACAGGGGGCTACGAGCAGTACTTC
once	TRBV7-9	TRBJ2-1	-	CASSLGGSPYNEQFF	TGTGCCAGCAGCTTAGGTGGGAGCCCCTACAATGAGCAGTTCTTC
-	TRBV11-2	TRBJ2-3	TRBD2	CASSAGTSTQYF	TGTGCCAGCAGCGCCGGGACTAGCACGCAGTATTTT
-	TRBV7-2	TRBJ2-1	-	CASSLAQRTLDNEQFF	TGTGCCAGCAGCTTAGCGCAGCGGACTCTAGACAATGAGCAGTTCTTC
-	TRBV5-6	TRBJ1-1	-	CASSPTGVTEAFF	TGTGCCAGCAGCCCCACCGGGGTCACTGAAGCTTTCTTT
once	TRBV4-1	TRBJ1-6	-	CASSQGYSNNSPLHF	TGCGCCAGCAGCCAAGGTTACAGTAATAATTCACCCCTCCACTTT
-	TRBV30	TRBJ1-1	-	CAWSAQGSTEAFF	TGTGCCTGGAGTGCACAGGGCAGCACTGAAGCTTTCTTT
-	TRBV14	TRBJ2-7	TRBD1	CASSPTGVGYEQYF	TGTGCCAGCAGCCCCACAGGGGTAGGGTACGAGCAGTACTTC
-	TRBV7-2	TRBJ1-5	-	CASSVTGSDQPQHF	TGTGCCAGCAGCGTTACAGGGAGTGATCAGCCCCAGCATTTT
-	TRBV6-1	TRBJ1-2	TRBD1	CASSNRQGKYGYTF	TGTGCCAGCAGTAACCGACAGGGAAAGTATGGCTACACCTTC
once	TRBV5-4	TRBJ2-7	TRBD2	CASSSSGRAFEQYF	TGTGCCAGCAGCTCAAGCGGGAGGGCCTTTGAGCAGTACTTC
-	TRBV4-2	TRBJ2-1	TRBD2	CASSPALASGTNEQFF	TGTGCCAGCAGCCCCGCCCTGGCTAGCGGGACCAATGAGCAGTTCTTC
-	TRBV5-1	TRBJ2-7	-	CASSLKLEYEQYF	TGCGCCAGCAGCTTGAAACTAGAGTACGAGCAGTACTTC
-	TRBV27	TRBJ2-2	-	CASSLASYTGELFF	TGTGCCAGCAGTTTGGCTAGCTACACCGGGGAGCTGTTTTTT
-	TRBV4-1	TRBJ2-7	-	CASSQNLRGRSGGEQYF	TGCGCCAGCAGCCAAAATCTGCGGGGCCGGTCTGGGGGCGAGCAGTACTTC
-	TRBV2	TRBJ2-1	TRBD2	CASSSGRKNEQFF	TGTGCCAGCAGTAGCGGGAGGAAAAATGAGCAGTTCTTC
-	TRBV7-3	TRBJ2-2	TRBD1	CASSLIGQGAGELFF	TGTGCCAGCAGCTTAATCGGACAGGGGGCCGGGGAGCTGTTTTTT
-	TRBV6-5	TRBJ1-1	TRBD1	CASSPPAGGEAFF	TGTGCCAGCAGTCCCCCTGCAGGGGGTGAAGCTTTCTTT
-	TRBV2	TRBJ2-1	-	CASSELLEQFF	TGTGCCAGCAGTGAACTACTTGAGCAGTTCTTC
-	TRBV6-1	TRBJ2-1	TRBD2	CASSVAGRPWDEQFF	TGTGCCAGCTCGGTAGCGGGGCGGCCCTGGGATGAGCAGTTCTTC
-	TRBV7-2	TRBJ1-1	TRBD1	CASSPRGSGEAFF	TGTGCCAGCAGCCCCAGGGGGTCCGGTGAAGCTTTCTTT
-	TRBV27	TRBJ2-5	-	CASSSIAGSRGETQYF	TGTGCCAGCAGTTCAATAGCCGGGAGCCGAGGGGAGACCCAGTACTTC
-	TRBV7-2	TRBJ2-7	TRBD2	CASSPYLAEAYEQYF	TGTGCCAGCAGCCCATACCTAGCGGAGGCCTACGAGCAGTACTTC
-	TRBV28	TRBJ1-2	-	CASSLNQGLGYTF	TGTGCCAGCAGTTTAAACCAGGGCTTGGGCTACACCTTC
-	TRBV28	TRBJ1-5	-	CATNSNQPQHF	TGTGCCACCAATAGCAATCAGCCCCAGCATTTT
-	TRBV28	TRBJ1-6	-	CASRSGHANSPLHF	TGTGCCAGCAGGTCGGGACACGCGAATTCACCCCTCCACTTT
-	TRBV9	TRBJ2-7	TRBD2	CASSVVGGGLYEQYF	TGTGCCAGCAGCGTAGTCGGGGGAGGGCTGTACGAGCAGTACTTC